This T cell receptor beta chain was sequenced for a study of PD-1 blockade in classical Hodgkin lymphoma. CDR1 MNHNY and CDR2 SVGAGI come from the germline V gene (reference sequence). The CDR3 covers 16 residues. V lost 0 bases, J lost 4 bases, and 4 bases stayed unmatched. This clone appeared once. This table comes from immunoSEQ multiplex PCR, and its TCRdb copy is limited to in-frame clones, with some not included. Of around 13,000 clones detected, 82% appear once; the ten largest clones hold about 4%. Each patient's relapse followed autologous stem cell transplantation, and brentuximab vedotin exposure varied.

The chain links TRBV6-6 to TRBJ1-3; 9 nucleotides line up with TRBD1. This sequence originates from a human donor with classical Hodgkin lymphoma. The source was peripheral blood mononuclear cells (PBMCs), collected at baseline. CDR3 residues: CASSYSTGGVGNTIYF. In DNA form, the CDR3 reads TGTGCCAGCAGTTACTCCACAGGGGGCGTCGGAAACACCATATATTTT.